The 24 T cell receptor beta chains below all came from one sample that was sequenced in a study of shared clonotypes between healthy human individuals. Only in-frame clones appear in the TCRdb table, and some are missing; sequencing was by immunoSEQ multiplex PCR. This table holds roughly 2.6 million clones, approximately 92% found once. The sample consisted of naive CD4+ T cells sorted from blood. The subset denotes: CD45RA+ positively selected. The origin of the receptors is a man between 18 and 29 years old in good health.

The chain is built from TRBV27 and TRBJ1-1; maybe TRBD1 (5 bases). Trimming removed 10 bases from V and 5 bases from J, with 14 bases in between. Looked up from germline, CDR1 is MNHEY and CDR2 is SMNVEV (reference sequence). CDR3 length: 12 residues. CDR3: CATLGGGTEAFF. The CDR3 DNA follows: TGTGCCACCCTCGGCGGGGGAACTGAAGCTTTCTTT.

Details on this clone: The sample contains more than one DNA sequence encoding this CDR3. V and J are TRBV19 and TRBJ2-2, with 7 positions matching TRBD1. CDR3 length: 14 residues. CDR1 LNHDA and CDR2 SQIVND come from the germline V gene (reference sequence). V lost 3 bases to trimming and J lost 6 bases; unmatched junction nucleotides: 4. The CDR3 is CASSIDRVAGELFF. The CDR3 nucleotides read TGTGCCAGTAGTATTGACAGGGTGGCCGGGGAGCTGTTTTTT.

The chain links TRBV7-9 to TRBJ2-5; tentative D call: TRBD2 (5 bases). The CDR3 contains 12 residues. Trimming left V 3 bases short and J 5 bases short, with 7 bases between. The germline V gene encodes CDR1 SEHNR and CDR2 FQNEAQ (reference sequence). DNA of the CDR3: TGTGCCAGCAGCTTCGGACTGGAGACCCAGTACTTC. This gives the protein CASSFGLETQYF.

The chain joins TRBV10-3 to TRBJ2-5; TRBD2 matches 7 bases. The trim removed 2 bases at V and 3 bases at J, leaving 3 bases unmatched. In germline, CDR1 is ENHRY, CDR2 SYGVKD. This CDR3 contains 14 residues. The CDR3 spells CAISEGLGKETQYF. The CDR3 DNA reads TGTGCCATCAGTGAGGGACTAGGGAAAGAGACCCAGTACTTC.

This rearrangement joins TRBV18 to TRBJ2-7, with 9 bases aligning to TRBD1. Per the germline V gene, CDR1 is KGHSH and CDR2 is LQKENI. The J segment lost 5 bases and the V segment lost 3 bases, leaving 11 bases of the junction unmatched. The CDR3 has 16 residues. As DNA, the CDR3 is TGTGCCAGCTCACCGGTTCCGGGACAGGGCTCTCACGAGCAGTACTTC. Protein sequence: CASSPVPGQGSHEQYF.

The chain links TRBV30 to TRBJ2-7; perhaps D is TRBD1 or TRBD2 (6 bases each). CDR1 GTSNPN and CDR2 SVGIG come from the germline V gene (reference sequence). CDR3 length: 14 amino acids. The V gene lost 2 bases and the J gene lost 2 bases, with 13 bases spanning the gap. CDR3: CAWSPRGQAYEQYF. CDR3 coding DNA: TGTGCCTGGAGTCCCCGGGGGCAGGCCTACGAGCAGTACTTC.

This chain's CDR3 is CAISEASGRNYGYTF. CDR3 nucleotide sequence: TGTGCCATCAGTGAGGCGTCGGGACGGAACTATGGCTACACCTTC. This chain joins TRBV10-3 and TRBJ1-2; D might be TRBD1 (5 bases). From germline, CDR1 is ENHRY and CDR2 SYGVKD. V lost 2 bases, J lost 2 bases, and 12 bases lay in between. This CDR3 spans 15 amino acids.

The genes are TRBV6-1 and TRBJ1-3; 8 bases match TRBD1. Per germline, CDR1 MNHNS and CDR2 SASEGT. The junction had 5 bases not matched to a gene; V was cut back by 4 bases and J by 3 bases. There are 15 residues in the CDR3. CDR3: CASSVVTGVGNTIYF. CDR3 bases: TGTGCCAGCAGTGTTGTGACAGGGGTTGGAAACACCATATATTTT.

J is TRBJ2-5 and V is TRBV6-6, with a tentative D call TRBD2 (5 bases). CDR3 length: 12 amino acids. CDR1 is MNHNY, CDR2 SVGAGI, per germline (reference sequence). V was clipped by 8 bases and J by 5 bases, with 12 bases between them. CDR3 residues: CASERVGETQYF. Written as DNA, the CDR3 is TGTGCCAGCGAGAGGGTAGGGGAGACCCAGTACTTC.

This clone showed up just a few times. An end of the junction differs from the germline gene, which may be a read error. The V and J genes are TRBV30 and TRBJ1-1, with TRBD1 identical over 7 bases. The CDR3 extends over 13 amino acids. Germline V gene data show CDR1 as GTSNPN and CDR2 as SVGIG (reference sequence). The CDR3 DNA reads TGTGCCTGGAGCCTGACAGGGAACATTGAAGCTTTCTTT. Its translation: CAWSLTGNIEAFF.

The J gene is TRBJ2-5, the V gene TRBV6-5; TRBD2 matches 9 bases. With V trimmed by 8 bases and J by 5 bases, 12 bases remained unmatched. Germline V lookup: CDR1 MNHEY, CDR2 SVGAGI. CDR3 length equals 15 residues. CDR3 coding DNA: TGTGCCAGCGCCCAAGGGGGACTAGCAGGGGAGACCCAGTACTTC. Its protein product is CASAQGGLAGETQYF.

The chain employs TRBV10-3 and TRBJ2-5, with 9 bases identical to TRBD2. The germline V gene encodes CDR1 ENHRY and CDR2 SYGVKD. The CDR3 is made up of 13 amino acids. With 6 bases clipped from V and 2 bases from J, the junction kept 1 base outside the gene matches. CDR3 nucleotides: TGTGCCATCAGGACTAGCGGACAAGAGACCCAGTACTTC. Translating it yields CAIRTSGQETQYF.

V is TRBV7-9 and J is TRBJ2-2; a possible D gene is TRBD2 (6 bases). Trimming removed 0 bases from V and 5 bases from J, with 16 bases in between. This CDR3 has 17 amino acids. Germline assignment: CDR1 SEHNR and CDR2 FQNEAQ (reference sequence). The CDR3 region has the DNA TGTGCCAGCAGCTTAGCGCTTGGGGGAGGAAGGACCGGGGAGCTGTTTTTT. As protein: CASSLALGGGRTGELFF.

Only a few counts were recorded for this clone. The sample holds other DNA sequences that translate to the same CDR3. The CDR3 sequence: CASSLARDYEQYF. The CDR3 DNA reads as TGCGCCAGCAGCTTGGCCAGGGACTACGAGCAGTACTTC. The J gene is TRBJ2-7, the V gene TRBV5-1; D perhaps matches TRBD1 (5 bases). Germline lookup yields CDR1 SGHRS and CDR2 YFSETQ. The CDR3 runs to 13 residues. Trimming removed 0 bases at V and 3 bases at J, with 7 bases between. Full variable domain (remainder filled in from reference TRBV5-1 and TRBJ2-7): KAGVTQTPRYLIKTRGQQVTLSCSPISGHRSVSWYQQTPGQGLQFLFEYFSETQRNKGNFPGRFSGRQFSNSRSEMNVSTLELGDSALYLCASSLARDYEQYFGPGTRLTVT.

This clone was seen a few times. This specimen includes other DNA sequences encoding the same CDR3. The gene calls are TRBV18 and TRBJ2-7; D possibly uses TRBD1 or TRBD2 (5 bases each). Between the trimmed V and J ends, which lost 2 bases and 2 bases, there was a span of 10 bases. Germline loops: CDR1 KGHSH, CDR2 LQKENI. The CDR3 runs to 14 residues. The CDR3 here is CASSPGDGPYEQYF. CDR3 DNA: TGTGCCAGCTCACCAGGGGACGGACCCTACGAGCAGTACTTC. The full variable domain, its missing parts supplied by reference TRBV18 and TRBJ2-7, is NAGVMQNPRHLVRRRGQEARLRCSPMKGHSHVYWYRQLPEEGLKFMVYLQKENIIDESGMPKERFSAEFPKEGPSILRIQQVVRGDSAAYFCASSPGDGPYEQYFGPGTRLTVT.

V is TRBV9 and J is TRBJ1-5, with D perhaps TRBD1 (6 bases). V was trimmed by 1 base and J by 3 bases, leaving 11 bases between them. The CDR3 consists of 15 residues. Germline CDR1 SGDLS, CDR2 YYNGEE. The CDR3 loop reads CASSVQGITNQPQHF. Here the CDR3 DNA reads TGTGCCAGCAGCGTACAGGGGATTACCAATCAGCCCCAGCATTTT.

The rearrangement links TRBV10-3 to TRBJ2-3; 13 bases line up with TRBD2. V was clipped by 5 bases and J by 2 bases; unmatched bases: 4. This CDR3 has 16 amino acids. The germline V gene has CDR1 ENHRY and CDR2 SYGVKD. Written as DNA, the CDR3 is TGTGCCATCAGTCCGGGACTAGCGGGGCCCACAGATACGCAGTATTTT. It codes for CAISPGLAGPTDTQYF.

The chain is built from TRBV11-3 and TRBJ1-3, with 8 bases aligning to TRBD1. CDR1 and CDR2 from the germline V gene are SGHNT and YENEEA. V gave up 1 base and J gave up 4 bases; unmatched junction bases: 9. This CDR3 comprises 17 residues. Here the CDR3 reads CASSLAGQGSRGNTIYF. CDR3 nucleotide sequence: TGTGCCAGCAGCTTAGCTGGACAGGGTTCACGAGGAAACACCATATATTTT.

This rearrangement joins TRBV9 to TRBJ2-1; D may correspond to TRBD1 or TRBD2 (6 bases each). The germline CDR1 and CDR2 sequences are SGDLS and YYNGEE. Trimming pared 4 bases from V and 4 bases from J, leaving 30 bases between. The CDR3 is 20 amino acids. CDR3 nucleotide sequence: TGTGCCAGCAGCTCACGACTACCCAAAGTGGGAACGGGGGCGTACAATGAGCAGTTCTTC. This encodes CASSSRLPKVGTGAYNEQFF.

For this clone: Other DNA sequences within the sample encode an identical CDR3. The chain combines TRBV18 with TRBJ2-5; no definite D call. CDR3 length: 12 residues. Germline V lookup: CDR1 KGHSH, CDR2 LQKENI. With 3 bases removed from V and 3 bases from J, the gap between germline ends came to 5 bases. In DNA, the CDR3 is TGTGCCAGCTCACCTCAGAAAGAGACCCAGTACTTC. Its translation is CASSPQKETQYF.

The chain has TRBV30 and TRBJ1-4; 7 bases agree with TRBD1. The CDR3 is made up of 12 amino acids. With V trimmed by 3 bases and J by 7 bases, 2 bases remained unmatched. Germline V gives CDR1 GTSNPN, CDR2 SVGIG (reference sequence). CDR3 DNA sequence: TGTGCCTGGAGCAGGGGGGGTGAAAAACTGTTTTTT. Encoded protein: CAWSRGGEKLFF.

V usage is TRBV2 and J usage is TRBJ2-7; no clear D. V dropped 4 bases and J dropped 0 bases, with 10 bases sitting between them. Germline V lookup: CDR1 SNHLY, CDR2 FYNNEI. The CDR3 runs 14 residues. CDR3 sequence: CASSARSPSYEQYF. CDR3 DNA: TGTGCCAGCAGTGCTCGGTCCCCCTCCTACGAGCAGTACTTC.

This clone was seen a single time. The chain employs TRBV6-5 and TRBJ2-2; D unclear. The germline gives CDR1 MNHEY, CDR2 SVGAGI. The V end was cut by 5 bases, the J end by 0 bases, with 7 bases between. The CDR3 sequence is 14 residues long. The CDR3 reads CASSGWANTGELFF. In DNA, the CDR3 is TGTGCCAGCAGTGGTTGGGCGAACACCGGGGAGCTGTTTTTT.

With regard to this clone: The identical CDR3 is also encoded by other nucleotide sequences in the sample. J is TRBJ1-1 and V is TRBV7-9; D remains ambiguous. The CDR3 runs to 12 residues. The V end lost 1 base, the J end lost 4 bases, and 4 bases lay between the germline ends. Germline V lookup: CDR1 SEHNR, CDR2 FQNEAQ (reference sequence). CDR3 sequence: CASSLVATEAFF. DNA for the CDR3: TGTGCCAGCAGCTTAGTCGCCACTGAAGCTTTCTTT.